A selection of T cell receptor beta chains follows, all from one sample in a study of blood T cell repertoires in COVID-19. TCRdb's table, derived via immunoSEQ multiplex PCR, lists solely in-frame clones and lacks some. The table lists approximately 300,000 clones, nearly 90% of them singletons. Sequenced: PBMCs or T cells enriched from blood (not recorded which). Receptors originate from a woman in her twenties or thirties who had recovered from COVID-19. Each CDR3 is given with its conserved first and last residue. A D gene is named only where the DNA matches it firmly. Rows give clone size only sometimes, using once, few, many, or a class for an expanded clone.

d_gene: -
v_gene: TRBV19
abundance: -
j_gene: TRBJ2-5
CDR3aa: CASTWGNGGQETQYF
CDR3nt: TGTGCCAGTACCTGGGGTAACGGGGGCCAAGAGACCCAGTACTTC

d_gene: TRBD1
v_gene: TRBV6-7
abundance: -
j_gene: TRBJ2-1
CDR3aa: CARTTGAPTLLSYNEQFF
CDR3nt: TGTGCCAGAACGACAGGGGCCCCTACCCTACTGTCCTACAATGAGCAGTTCTTC

d_gene: -
v_gene: TRBV6-5
abundance: -
j_gene: TRBJ1-6
CDR3aa: CATVPTGSVSPLHF
CDR3nt: TGTGCCACAGTTCCGACAGGTTCAGTTTCACCCCTCCACTTT

d_gene: TRBD1
v_gene: TRBV19
abundance: -
j_gene: TRBJ1-1
CDR3aa: CASSGTGGHTLAFF
CDR3nt: TGTGCCAGTAGTGGGACAGGGGGCCACACTCTAGCTTTCTTT

d_gene: -
v_gene: TRBV6-5
abundance: -
j_gene: TRBJ1-2
CDR3aa: CASSSSGGAFSYTF
CDR3nt: TGTGCCAGCAGTTCATCGGGGGGCGCTTTTAGCTACACCTTC

d_gene: -
v_gene: TRBV6-5
abundance: -
j_gene: TRBJ1-4
CDR3aa: CASSRGQPAASKLFF
CDR3nt: TGTGCCAGCAGTAGGGGACAACCCGCTGCTTCAAAACTGTTTTTT

d_gene: -
v_gene: TRBV9
abundance: -
j_gene: TRBJ1-2
CDR3aa: CASSVSGSHGYTF
CDR3nt: TGTGCCAGCAGCGTTTCAGGATCTCATGGCTACACCTTC

d_gene: -
v_gene: TRBV7-9
abundance: once
j_gene: TRBJ1-3
CDR3aa: CASSYRSYGNTIYF
CDR3nt: TGTGCCAGCAGCTACCGGAGTTATGGAAACACCATATATTTT

d_gene: TRBD1
v_gene: TRBV7-2
abundance: -
j_gene: TRBJ2-3
CDR3aa: CASSPRDRLTDTQYF
CDR3nt: TGTGCCAGCAGCCCCCGGGACAGGTTAACAGATACGCAGTATTTT

d_gene: -
v_gene: TRBV4-1
abundance: -
j_gene: TRBJ2-6
CDR3aa: CASSQSRAGIVSGANVLTF
CDR3nt: TGCGCCAGCAGCCAATCTAGGGCAGGGATAGTCTCTGGGGCCAACGTCCTGACTTTC

d_gene: -
v_gene: TRBV5-8
abundance: -
j_gene: TRBJ2-2
CDR3aa: CASSLGGVLTGELFF
CDR3nt: TGTGCCAGCAGCTTGGGGGGGGTCCTCACCGGGGAGCTGTTTTTT

d_gene: -
v_gene: TRBV3-1/TRBV3-2
abundance: -
j_gene: TRBJ2-2
CDR3aa: CASSQVSFAGELFF
CDR3nt: TGTGCCAGCAGCCAAGTTTCGTTCGCCGGGGAGCTGTTTTTT

d_gene: TRBD1
v_gene: TRBV7-9
abundance: -
j_gene: TRBJ2-7
CDR3aa: CASTRTGIEQYF
CDR3nt: TGTGCCAGCACCCGGACAGGGATCGAGCAGTACTTC

d_gene: -
v_gene: TRBV9
abundance: -
j_gene: TRBJ2-2
CDR3aa: CASSVIPDISTGELFF
CDR3nt: TGTGCCAGCAGCGTAATTCCGGACATCTCCACCGGGGAGCTGTTTTTT

d_gene: -
v_gene: TRBV20-1
abundance: -
j_gene: TRBJ1-2
CDR3aa: CSANLIRGYTF
CDR3nt: TGCAGTGCCAACCTAATCCGGGGCTACACCTTC

d_gene: -
v_gene: TRBV7-9
abundance: -
j_gene: TRBJ1-1
CDR3aa: CASSPSASPEAFF
CDR3nt: TGTGCCAGCAGCCCCAGCGCCAGCCCTGAAGCTTTCTTT

d_gene: TRBD2
v_gene: TRBV19
abundance: -
j_gene: TRBJ2-7
CDR3aa: CASSTVAGFEQYF
CDR3nt: TGTGCCAGTAGTACTGTAGCGGGCTTCGAGCAGTACTTC

d_gene: TRBD1
v_gene: TRBV6-5
abundance: -
j_gene: TRBJ2-7
CDR3aa: CASSRAGQGSGEQYF
CDR3nt: TGTGCCAGCAGCCGCGCGGGACAGGGTTCGGGCGAGCAGTACTTC

d_gene: TRBD1
v_gene: TRBV11-2
abundance: -
j_gene: TRBJ1-1
CDR3aa: CASSSTGWVQNTEAFF
CDR3nt: TGTGCCAGCAGCTCGACAGGGTGGGTGCAGAACACTGAAGCTTTCTTT

d_gene: TRBD2
v_gene: TRBV29-1
abundance: -
j_gene: TRBJ2-7
CDR3aa: CSVVGTSGSIYEQYF
CDR3nt: TGCAGCGTGGTAGGGACTAGCGGGAGTATCTACGAGCAGTACTTC

d_gene: -
v_gene: TRBV19
abundance: -
j_gene: TRBJ1-6
CDR3aa: CASSSQGYSPLHF
CDR3nt: TGTGCCAGTAGTTCTCAGGGTTATTCACCCCTCCACTTT

d_gene: TRBD1
v_gene: TRBV3-1/TRBV3-2
abundance: -
j_gene: TRBJ2-1
CDR3aa: CASSPRSPGQGDEQFF
CDR3nt: TGTGCCAGCAGCCCTAGGTCCCCGGGACAGGGAGATGAGCAGTTCTTC

d_gene: -
v_gene: TRBV19
abundance: -
j_gene: TRBJ1-3
CDR3aa: CASMPIWSYGNTIYF
CDR3nt: TGTGCCAGTATGCCGATCTGGTCCTATGGAAACACCATATATTTT

d_gene: -
v_gene: TRBV6-2/TRBV6-3
abundance: -
j_gene: TRBJ1-1
CDR3aa: CASSYLGGPRHMNTEAFF
CDR3nt: TGTGCCAGCAGTTACTTGGGGGGGCCCAGGCACATGAACACTGAAGCTTTCTTT